These 30 T cell receptor beta chains share one sample of origin, sequenced in a study of blood T cells in healthy people across ages. It was with a sample-barcoded 5' primer and a J-beta primer mix that a second PCR of about 7 to 12 cycles was run. One entry per CDR3 protein, called by TCRdb with MiXCR from the 5' RACE reads. The sample yields about 1,500,000 distinct CDR3 sequences, roughly 28% seen once. The source material was blood. These receptors originate from a woman aged 30 to 39 in good health.

This clonotype appeared a few times. The chain recombines TRBV28 with TRBJ1-2, with 8 bases matching TRBD1. The CDR3 is 14 residues long. V dropped 11 bases and J dropped 5; count of bases not matched to a gene: 13. The germline CDR1 and CDR2 sequences are MDHEN and SYDVKM. CDR3 amino acids: CAAAQGASSYGYTF. DNA of the CDR3: TGTGCCGCGGCCCAGGGGGCATCTTCTTATGGCTACACCTTC.

The J gene is TRBJ2-1, the V gene TRBV28, with D perhaps TRBD2 (5 bases). The CDR3 extends over 15 amino acids. V lost 3 bases and J 4 bases, leaving 13 bases between the germline ends. Germline V lookup: CDR1 MDHEN, CDR2 SYDVKM. CDR3 DNA sequence: TGTGCCAGCAGTTTGGGGTTATCGGGGTACAATGAGCAGTTCTTC. This encodes CASSLGLSGYNEQFF.

The sample holds a few counts of this clonotype. This sequence joins TRBV7-2 and TRBJ2-5; D may correspond to TRBD1 or TRBD2 (6 bases each). The CDR3 sequence is 16 residues long. Germline CDR1 and CDR2: SGHTA and FQGNSA. Trimming took off 6 bases at V and 5 bases at J, with 22 bases between the two ends. The CDR3 spells CASSPLRGPSGETQYF. CDR3 nucleotides: TGTGCCAGCAGTCCATTACGGGGGCCTTCAGGGGAGACCCAGTACTTC.

This clonotype was seen ten or more times. V is TRBV5-4 and J is TRBJ2-7; 7 bases agree with TRBD1. Germline lookup yields CDR1 SGHNT and CDR2 YYREEE (reference sequence). This CDR3 is built from 14 residues. Trimming cost V 2 bases and J 7 bases; bases outside gene matches: 9. CDR3 sequence reads: CASSLKRDSREQYF. Written as DNA, the CDR3 is TGTGCCAGCAGCTTAAAACGGGACAGTCGGGAGCAGTACTTC.

The chain couples TRBV18 to TRBJ2-4, with D tentatively TRBD2 (7 bases). The J call may be mistaken, given a closer DNA end match to TRBJ2-7. From germline, CDR1 is KGHSH and CDR2 LQKENI. The CDR3 extends over 18 amino acids. CDR3 nucleotides: TGTGCCAGCTCACTGACCGGGGGAGGGGGGGACTCCGGATCCGAGCAGTACTTC. Its translation is CASSLTGGGGDSGSEQYF.

The rearrangement joins TRBV6-5 to TRBJ2-5, with D perhaps TRBD1 or TRBD2 (5 bases each). The end of the DNA fits TRBJ2-7 better, so the J call may be wrong. The length of the CDR3 is 16 residues. Germline lookup yields CDR1 MNHEY and CDR2 SVGAGI. The CDR3 sequence is CASSYSRGAFVYEQYF. The CDR3 nucleotides read TGTGCCAGCAGTTACTCGAGGGGCGCTTTTGTCTACGAGCAGTACTTC.

This clonotype was picked up many times. The chain employs TRBV20-1 and TRBJ2-1; D is unresolved. The V gene's germline CDR1 is DFQATT and CDR2 SNEGSKA (reference sequence). Trimming shortened V by 8 bases and J by 2 bases, and 7 bases separated the two germline ends. This CDR3 is built from 11 residues. The CDR3 region is CSIRAYNEQFF. DNA for the CDR3: TGCAGTATCCGAGCCTACAATGAGCAGTTCTTC.

V is TRBV12-3 or TRBV12-4 and J is TRBJ2-5; 14 bases agree with TRBD2. Trimming at V came to 6 bases and at J to 1 base, leaving 4 bases not matched to a gene. This CDR3 is 16 amino acids long. CDR3 bases: TGTGCCAGCAGCGTGGGACTAGCGGGGGCCCAAGAGACCCAGTACTTC. Its protein product is CASSVGLAGAQETQYF.

This clonotype was found a few times. The chain couples TRBV20-1 to TRBJ2-3; D not certain. The CDR3 length is 11 residues. Germline V gene lookup returns CDR1 DFQATT and CDR2 SNEGSKA (reference sequence). V lost 5 bases and J 5 bases, leaving 8 bases between the germline ends. CDR3 sequence reads: CSAPGLDTQYF. In DNA, the CDR3 is TGCAGTGCTCCCGGGTTAGATACGCAGTATTTT.

The chain uses TRBV29-1 and TRBJ1-4, with 12 nucleotides matching TRBD1. Looked up from germline, CDR1 is SQVTM and CDR2 is ANQGSEA. The CDR3 covers 14 residues. The J segment lost 8 bases and the V segment lost 8 bases, leaving 9 bases of the junction unmatched. Here the CDR3 DNA reads TGCAGCTTCGGTCCCGGGACAGGGGGCGAAAAACTGTTTTTT. Translated: CSFGPGTGGEKLFF.

This clonotype turned up a few times. The CDR3 DNA follows: TGCAGCGTTGAACGTGACTCCAAAGAGACCCAGTACTTC. This translates into CSVERDSKETQYF. The chain links TRBV29-1 to TRBJ2-5, with no clear D. From germline, CDR1 is SQVTM and CDR2 ANQGSEA. The CDR3 loop spans 13 amino acids. The V and J ends lost 2 bases and 3 bases respectively, with 10 bases between them.

This chain uses TRBV2 with TRBJ2-1; 16 bases are a match to TRBD2. The CDR3 is 18 residues long. After removal of 2 bases from V and 8 bases from J, the junction contained 9 bases not matched to a gene. The germline V gene has CDR1 SNHLY and CDR2 FYNNEI. In nucleotides, the CDR3 is TGTGCCAGCAGTGAATCGGGACTAGCGGGGGGGCCTAAGGATGAGCAGTTCTTC. It is translated as CASSESGLAGGPKDEQFF. Combining the CDR3 with reference TRBV2 and TRBJ2-1 gives the whole variable domain EPEVTQTPSHQVTQMGQEVILRCVPISNHLYFYWYRQILGQKVEFLVSFYNNEISEKSEIFDDQFSVERPDGSNFTLKIRSTKLEDSAMYFCASSESGLAGGPKDEQFFGPGTRLTVL.

In this sample, this clonotype turned up a few times. The CDR3 DNA follows: TGTGCCAGCAAACCCGGGACAGGGGAAGGCTACACCTTC. Translation gives CASKPGTGEGYTF. The chain carries TRBV2 and TRBJ1-2, with 10 bases matching TRBD1. Germline lookup yields CDR1 SNHLY and CDR2 FYNNEI. The CDR3 is 13 amino acids. Trimming cost V 7 bases and J 8 bases; bases outside gene matches: 7.

This sequence joins TRBV19 and TRBJ2-1, with D maybe TRBD2 (6 bases). The CDR3 runs 12 residues. The V gene lost 4 bases and the J gene lost 8 bases, with 9 bases spanning the gap. The V gene's germline CDR1 is LNHDA and CDR2 SQIVND (reference sequence). CDR3 in DNA: TGTGCCAGTAGTAGTGCTAGCGATGAGCAGTTCTTC. Amino acids: CASSSASDEQFF.

The chain links TRBV7-2 to TRBJ2-2, with D possibly TRBD1 on 6 matching bases. The length of the CDR3 is 16 residues. Germline V lookup: CDR1 SGHTA, CDR2 FQGNSA. The V and J ends lost 0 bases and 5 bases respectively, with 13 bases between them. CDR3 nucleotides: TGTGCCAGCAGCTTAGCAGGGGGTTCAACAACCGGGGAGCTGTTTTTT. It yields the protein CASSLAGGSTTGELFF.

With respect to this clonotype: This may come from a read error, since a much larger clone is one base off. V and J are TRBV20-1 and TRBJ2-6; TRBD1 might be the D (5 bases). CDR3 length: 14 amino acids. Looked up from germline, CDR1 is DFQATT and CDR2 is SNEGSKA (reference sequence). The CDR3 DNA sequence: TGCAGTGCTAGAGTCCCTACTGGGGCCAGCGTCCTGACTTTC. Encoded protein: CSARVPTGASVLTF.

A few counts support this clonotype. The V gene is TRBV7-7, the J gene TRBJ2-2, with TRBD1 matching over 10 bases. The J segment lost 6 bases and the V segment lost 5 bases, leaving 9 bases of the junction unmatched. Germline CDR1 is SSHAT and CDR2 is FNYEAQ (reference sequence). CDR3 size: 16 residues. CDR3 residues: CASSTHRDRGSGELFF. As DNA, the CDR3 is TGTGCCAGCAGCACCCACCGGGACAGGGGATCCGGGGAGCTGTTTTTT.

A word on this clonotype: Mismatch with germline at one junction end may stem from a read error. The chain uses TRBV7-9 and TRBJ2-6, with D tentatively TRBD1 or TRBD2 (5 bases each). Germline values: CDR1 SEHNR, CDR2 FQNEAQ (reference sequence). CDR3 length: 18 amino acids. The CDR3 loop reads CASSLAPGGGNGANVRTF. CDR3 bases: TGTGCCAGCAGCTTAGCTCCAGGTGGAGGAAATGGGGCCAACGTCCGGACTTTC.

The sample holds many counts of this clonotype. The genes are TRBV20-1 and TRBJ2-4, with D hard to call. Germline V gene sequence: CDR1 DFQATT, CDR2 SNEGSKA (reference sequence). V was cut by 6 bases and J by 7 bases, with 13 bases left in between. CDR3 size: 12 residues. CDR3 DNA: TGCAGTGCCACGACCGGCCGGAACATTCAGTACTTC. Encoded protein: CSATTGRNIQYF.

Note on this clonotype: The junction departs from germline at one end; a sequencing error may be responsible. This chain links TRBV5-6 with TRBJ2-1; a possible D gene is TRBD2 (5 bases). Germline CDR1 SGHDT, CDR2 YYEEEE. The CDR3 totals 15 residues. The CDR3 sequence is CAGSLAGRAINEQFF. In DNA, the CDR3 is TGTGCCGGCAGCTTGGCTGGGCGGGCTATCAATGAGCAGTTCTTC.

CDR3 in amino acids: CSVERGGTSEAFF. The DNA of the CDR3 is TGCAGCGTTGAACGCGGGGGGACAAGTGAAGCTTTCTTT. The V and J genes are TRBV29-1 and TRBJ1-1, with D possibly matching TRBD1 (6 bases). Germline CDR1 SQVTM, CDR2 ANQGSEA. Trimming cost V 2 bases and J 7 bases, with 14 bases left between them. The CDR3 has 13 amino acids.

The gene calls are TRBV29-1 and TRBJ2-7; 7 bases map to TRBD2. Trimming at V came to 7 bases and at J to 3 bases, leaving 12 bases not matched to a gene. The CDR3 is made up of 14 amino acids. Germline V gives CDR1 SQVTM, CDR2 ANQGSEA. In DNA, the CDR3 is TGCAGCGAGTCACGAGCGGGAATCGGCTACGAGCAGTACTTC. It yields the protein CSESRAGIGYEQYF.

This clonotype was detected ten times or more. The chain links TRBV7-6 to TRBJ2-5; the match to TRBD1 covers 10 bases. With V trimmed by 6 bases and J by 5 bases, 12 bases remained unmatched. The V gene's germline CDR1 is SGHVS and CDR2 FNYEAQ. CDR3 length: 16 amino acids. In DNA form, the CDR3 reads TGTGCCAGCAGTGTAGGACTAGGGGGACAGGGGGAGACCCAGTACTTC. Amino acid sequence: CASSVGLGGQGETQYF.

This clonotype was seen at least ten times. The chain links TRBV7-2 to TRBJ2-5; TRBD2 matches at 9 bases. Germline loops: CDR1 SGHTA, CDR2 FQGNSA. The CDR3 is made up of 15 amino acids. The junction had 5 bases not matched to a gene; V was cut back by 1 base and J by 5 bases. The CDR3 here is CASSLGGGAGETQYF. The CDR3 region has the DNA TGTGCCAGCAGCTTAGGCGGGGGGGCTGGGGAGACCCAGTACTTC.

This clonotype appeared a few times. This chain connects TRBV6-1 to TRBJ1-2; weak D call: TRBD1 (6 bases). This CDR3 spans 14 amino acids. Germline values: CDR1 MNHNS, CDR2 SASEGT. Trimming cost V 6 bases and J 6 bases, with 17 bases left between them. Written as DNA, the CDR3 is TGTGCCAGCAGGACTGAGGGGGACTCGGATGGCTACACCTTC. This encodes CASRTEGDSDGYTF.

In this sample, this clonotype turned up a few times. V gene TRBV29-1 combines with J gene TRBJ1-1; 10 positions match TRBD1. The trim removed 5 bases at V and 5 bases at J, leaving 5 bases unmatched. CDR3 length equals 13 residues. Germline CDR1 reads SQVTM; CDR2 reads ANQGSEA. CDR3 loop: CSVRQGAGTEAFF. CDR3 in DNA: TGCAGCGTTCGACAGGGGGCTGGGACTGAAGCTTTCTTT.

This clonotype appeared many times. The chain is built from TRBV20-1 and TRBJ2-5; D gene unclear. With 5 bases removed from V and 1 base from J, the gap between germline ends came to 8 bases. The CDR3 extends over 12 amino acids. Germline V CDR1 and CDR2: DFQATT, SNEGSKA (reference sequence). CDR3 in amino acids: CSAGDFQETQYF. The CDR3 DNA is TGCAGTGCTGGGGATTTCCAAGAGACCCAGTACTTC.

The chain links TRBV28 to TRBJ2-1, with TRBD2 matching over 14 bases. Trimming removed 3 bases from V and 4 bases from J; junction bases left unmatched: 8. Per the germline V gene, CDR1 is MDHEN and CDR2 is SYDVKM. This CDR3 spans 18 amino acids. This CDR3 reads CASSFPGTSGGQYNEQFF. CDR3 bases: TGTGCCAGCAGTTTCCCCGGGACTAGCGGGGGACAATACAATGAGCAGTTCTTC.

The rearrangement uses TRBV18 and TRBJ2-4; D may correspond to TRBD1 or TRBD2 (7 bases each). Gene TRBJ2-7 matches the end of the DNA better, so the J call may be wrong. This CDR3 contains 16 residues. Germline-derived CDR1 and CDR2 are KGHSH and LQKENI. The CDR3: CASSPEFRGGLYEQYF. The CDR3 bases are TGTGCCAGCTCACCCGAATTCAGGGGGGGACTCTACGAGCAGTACTTC.

This sequence joins TRBV4-3 and TRBJ2-3, with 9 bases fitting TRBD2. CDR1 and CDR2 (germline): LGHNA, YSLEER. V shed 1 base and J 8 bases; nucleotides not matched to a gene: 4. This CDR3 has 14 amino acids. The CDR3 loop reads CASSQVAGGGTQYF. The CDR3 coding sequence is TGCGCCAGCAGCCAAGTTGCGGGAGGGGGTACGCAGTATTTT.